The text below deals with one T cell receptor (beta chain). Its target antigen remains unknown. One base away there is no much larger clone; base qualities are not given. Receptor libraries were prepared by the immunoSEQ multiplex PCR assay. Rearranged TCR beta chain sequences were amplified using the hsTCRB Kit according to the manufacturer's protocol. An Illumina MiSeq was used to sequence the TCRB libraries. On the authors' methods: Demultiplexing, trimming and gene mapping were performed with the kit vendor's proprietary platform. The clones in this table, taken by TCRdb from immuneACCESS, are in-frame only. Not every clone is retained; where verified, under half of the shortfall comes from an unresolved V gene, and the cause of the rest is unknown. That table is the source of V, J and clone size, and D and trimming were worked out from the DNA. The sample contains 31,000 or so clones, approximately 84% of them found a single time. In total, the top ten clones hold less than 30% of the sample.

The data were taken from a study of a mutant IDH1 vaccine in newly diagnosed glioma (dated by TCRdb to the early 2020s). About the full investigation: Vaccination started 4-6 weeks after radiotherapy alone, or was given together with temozolomide cycles in the groups whose treatment included chemotherapy. Of the approximately 30 treated patients, around 60% were male and approximately 38% were female, and the mean age was 40.4 years. Before enrollment, most patients had been given radiochemotherapy with temozolomide as standard therapy, while the rest had received either radiotherapy alone or temozolomide alone. Visit V12 was the week-35 safety follow-up and visit V13 was the week-47 end of study. Peripheral blood samples were drawn at six visits, namely V03 (baseline), V05, V07, V10, V12 and V13. Longitudinal TCRB deep sequencing was performed for roughly 27 treated patients wherever samples were available for exploratory analyses. Study-wide findings and limitations: Immune responses induced by the vaccine were seen in 90% to 95% of patients across multiple MHC alleles. Pseudoprogression appeared unrelated to alterations in the top peripheral T cell clonotypes detected by TCRB sequencing. The authors noted that analyses of patient blood samples could not be reproduced because of sample limitations. PBMC samples for TCRB deep sequencing were selected based on availability.

Trimming leaves V shorter by 6 bases and J shorter by 5 bases, with the junction holding 13 bases beyond the gene matches. CDR3 length: 16 amino acids, cysteine to phenylalanine. Only the CDR3 part of the read is kept: 48 bases, read in frame from the first base. Reading the germline V gene gives CDR1 KGHSH and CDR2 LQKENI. The label giving this sample's time point can be read as: week 47, end of study. Every vaccine dose consisted of 300 ug of a 20-mer mutant IDH1 peptide in Montanide, administered subcutaneously together with topical imiquimod. Patients received eight vaccinations in weeks 1, 3, 5, 7, 11, 15, 19 and 23, corresponding to visits V03 through V10. The donors had newly diagnosed IDH1-mutant astrocytomas of WHO grade 3 or 4 that showed loss of nuclear ATRX. The samples were drawn from NOA16, a multicentre, single-arm, open-label phase I trial in Germany that tested a mutant IDH1 peptide vaccine in humans for the first time. Genomic DNA for TCRB sequencing was extracted from EDTA blood using the DNeasy Blood and Tissue Kit.

The source of this sequence is a man aged 30 to 45 with glioma. The V and J segments used are TRBV18 and TRBJ1-1, with 9 bases in between that match TRBD1. Here the sequenced sample was PBMCs, taken from a glioma patient whose treatment included an IDH1 peptide vaccine. The DNA sequence is as follows: TGTGCCAGCTCGAGGCTTTCGACAGGGGGGAGGACTGAAGCTTTCTTT. Its amino acids are CASSRLSTGGRTEAFF.